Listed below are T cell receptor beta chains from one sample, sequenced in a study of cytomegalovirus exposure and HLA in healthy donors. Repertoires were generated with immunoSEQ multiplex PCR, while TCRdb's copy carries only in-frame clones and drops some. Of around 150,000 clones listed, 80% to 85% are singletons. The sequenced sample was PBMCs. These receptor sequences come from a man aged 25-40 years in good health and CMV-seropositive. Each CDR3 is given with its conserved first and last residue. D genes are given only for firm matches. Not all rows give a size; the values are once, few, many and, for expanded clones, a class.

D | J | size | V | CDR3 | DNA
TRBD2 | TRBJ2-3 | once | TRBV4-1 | CASSQGELAGEVQYF | TGCGCCAGCAGCCAGGGGGAGCTAGCGGGAGAGGTGCAGTATTTT
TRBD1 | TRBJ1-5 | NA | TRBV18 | CASSPDRDNQPQHF | TGTGCCAGCTCACCGGACAGGGACAATCAGCCCCAGCATTTT
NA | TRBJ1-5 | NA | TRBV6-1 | CASRIVGGSNQPQHF | TGTGCCAGCAGGATCGTGGGGGGAAGCAATCAGCCCCAGCATTTT
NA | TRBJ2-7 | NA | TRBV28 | CASSMPGVSYEQYF | TGTGCCAGCTCAATGCCCGGGGTCTCCTACGAGCAGTACTTC
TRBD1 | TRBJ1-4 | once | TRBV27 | CASSSLRQGRSEKLFF | TGTGCCAGCAGTTCACTAAGACAGGGGAGGAGTGAAAAACTGTTTTTT
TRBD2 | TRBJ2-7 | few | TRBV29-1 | CSVEDRQGGSYEQYF | TGCAGCGTTGAAGATCGGCAGGGAGGGTCCTACGAGCAGTACTTC
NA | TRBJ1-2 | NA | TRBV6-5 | CASSLDSNYGYTF | TGTGCCAGCAGCCTAGACAGTAACTATGGCTACACCTTC
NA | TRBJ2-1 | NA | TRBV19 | CASSIAPSSYNEQFF | TGTGCCAGTAGTATAGCTCCGAGCTCCTACAATGAGCAGTTCTTC
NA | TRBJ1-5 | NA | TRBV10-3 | CAIRGAGQPQHF | TGTGCCATCAGGGGGGCCGGGCAGCCCCAGCATTTT
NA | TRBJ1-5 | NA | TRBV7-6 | CASSPARGNQPQHF | TGTGCCAGCAGCCCCGCCAGGGGCAATCAGCCCCAGCATTTT
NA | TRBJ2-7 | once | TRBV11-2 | CASSLDLRPGDRYEQYF | TGTGCCAGCAGCTTAGATCTTAGGCCCGGGGATCGCTACGAGCAGTACTTC
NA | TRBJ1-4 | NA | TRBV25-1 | CASSRAGNEKLFF | TGTGCCAGCAGTCGGGCGGGGAATGAAAAACTGTTTTTT
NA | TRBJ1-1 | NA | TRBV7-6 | CASSLASGTEAFF | TGTGCCAGCAGCTTAGCTAGCGGGACTGAAGCTTTCTTT
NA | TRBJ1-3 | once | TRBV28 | CATPTSSGNTIYF | TGTGCCACCCCCACGAGCTCTGGAAACACCATATATTTT
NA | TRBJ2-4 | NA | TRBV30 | CAWSIYRDLPKNIQYF | TGTGCCTGGAGTATTTACAGGGACCTCCCCAAAAACATTCAGTACTTC
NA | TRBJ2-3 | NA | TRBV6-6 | CASSYGSPGWGTQYF | TGTGCCAGCAGTTACGGTTCCCCAGGGTGGGGAACGCAGTATTTT